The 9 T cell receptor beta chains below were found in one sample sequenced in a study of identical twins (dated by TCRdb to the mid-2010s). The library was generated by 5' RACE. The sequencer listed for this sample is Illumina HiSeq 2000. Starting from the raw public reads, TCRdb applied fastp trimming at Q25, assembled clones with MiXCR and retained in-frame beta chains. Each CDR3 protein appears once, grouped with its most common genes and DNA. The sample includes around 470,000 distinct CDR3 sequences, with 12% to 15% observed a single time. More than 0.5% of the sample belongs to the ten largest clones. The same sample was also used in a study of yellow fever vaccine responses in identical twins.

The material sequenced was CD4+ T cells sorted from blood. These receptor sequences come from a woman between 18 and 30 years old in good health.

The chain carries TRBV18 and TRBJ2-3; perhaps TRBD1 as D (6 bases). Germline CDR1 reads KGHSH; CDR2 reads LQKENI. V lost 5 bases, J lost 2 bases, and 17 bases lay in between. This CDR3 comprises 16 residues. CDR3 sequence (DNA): TGTGCCAGCTCATTGCAACCAGGGGCCCTCACAGATACGCAGTATTTT. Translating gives CASSLQPGALTDTQYF.

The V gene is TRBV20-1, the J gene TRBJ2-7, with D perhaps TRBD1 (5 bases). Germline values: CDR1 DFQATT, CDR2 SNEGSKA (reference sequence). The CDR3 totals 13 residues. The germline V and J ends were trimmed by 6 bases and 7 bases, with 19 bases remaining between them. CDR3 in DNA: TGCAGTGCCCCTAAGGGGAATTCGGGTGAGCAGTACTTC. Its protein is CSAPKGNSGEQYF.

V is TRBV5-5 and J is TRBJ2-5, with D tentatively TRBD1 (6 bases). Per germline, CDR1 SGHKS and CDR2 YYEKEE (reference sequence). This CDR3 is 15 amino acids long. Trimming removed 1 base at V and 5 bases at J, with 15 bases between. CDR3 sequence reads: CASSLQGMAVETQYF. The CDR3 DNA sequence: TGTGCCAGCAGCTTGCAGGGGATGGCAGTGGAGACCCAGTACTTC.

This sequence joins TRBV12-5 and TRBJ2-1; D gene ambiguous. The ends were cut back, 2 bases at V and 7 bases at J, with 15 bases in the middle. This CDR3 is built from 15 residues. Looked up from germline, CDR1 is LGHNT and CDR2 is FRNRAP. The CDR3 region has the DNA TGTGCTAGTGGTTTGATCCCGGCTTCTTCTAATGAGCAGTTCTTC. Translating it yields CASGLIPASSNEQFF.

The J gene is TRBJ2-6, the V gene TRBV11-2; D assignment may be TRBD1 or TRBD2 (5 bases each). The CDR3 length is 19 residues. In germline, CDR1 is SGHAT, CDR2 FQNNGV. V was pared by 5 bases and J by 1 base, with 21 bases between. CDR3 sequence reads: CASSPTRSGTVSGANVLTF. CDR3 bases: TGTGCCAGCAGCCCGACCCGCTCCGGGACGGTATCTGGGGCCAACGTCCTGACTTTC.

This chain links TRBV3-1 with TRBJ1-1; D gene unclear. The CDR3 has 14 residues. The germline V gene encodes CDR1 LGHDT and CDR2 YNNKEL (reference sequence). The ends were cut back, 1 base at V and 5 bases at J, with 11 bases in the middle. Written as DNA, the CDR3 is TGTGCCAGCAGCCAAGTCGGCAGCGGAACTGAAGCTTTCTTT. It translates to CASSQVGSGTEAFF.

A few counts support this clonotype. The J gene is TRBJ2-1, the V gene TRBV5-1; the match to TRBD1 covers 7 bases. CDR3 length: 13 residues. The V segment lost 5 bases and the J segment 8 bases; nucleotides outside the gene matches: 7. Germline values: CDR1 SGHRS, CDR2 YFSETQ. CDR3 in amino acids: CASSQGQVDEQFF. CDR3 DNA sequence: TGCGCCAGCAGTCAAGGACAGGTTGATGAGCAGTTCTTC.

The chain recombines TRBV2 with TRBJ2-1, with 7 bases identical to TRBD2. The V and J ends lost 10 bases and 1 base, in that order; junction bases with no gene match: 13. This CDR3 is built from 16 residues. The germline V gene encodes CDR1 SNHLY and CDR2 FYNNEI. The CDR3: CAKRKVGRGSYNEQFF. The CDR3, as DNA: TGTGCCAAACGAAAAGTGGGGCGGGGGTCCTACAATGAGCAGTTCTTC.

The DNA for the CDR3 is TGTGCCAGCAGCGTGCCGGGACACTATTCACCCCTCCACTTT. This translates into CASSVPGHYSPLHF. The V and J genes are TRBV6-1 and TRBJ1-6; D may be TRBD1 (6 bases). Trimming pared 6 bases from V and 8 bases from J, leaving 14 bases between. There are 14 residues in the CDR3. The germline gives CDR1 MNHNS, CDR2 SASEGT.